This T cell receptor beta chain is drawn from a study of blood T cell repertoires in COVID-19 (dated by TCRdb to 2020 to 2021). Turning to the overall study: Samples covering the acute and convalescent phases of COVID-19 were provided by collaborators in the United States, Italy and Spain. The material from the prospective study consisted of cDNA or gDNA derived from T cells, B-cell-depleted T cells, or PBMCs. Deeply sampled blood TCRbeta repertoires from subjects exposed to, actively infected with, or recovered from COVID-19 were included in the dataset. A freely available public database, intended as a resource for researchers studying the immune response to SARS-CoV-2, is where the repertoires were released. Samples were obtained from the ongoing ImmuneRACE study (first 160 participants) and from 950 to 1,500 subjects provided by 6 global collaborators. The sample metadata nearly always contained a de-identified subject ID, COVID-19 status, age in years and sex. Where available, HLA class I and class II types were taken from metadata supplied by the sample provider and were not determined by assay-based typing. The investigation overall reported the following: Clinical and demographic metadata were provided uncurated, with the amount varying by source and participant.

This clone occurred a few times. The antigen it binds to is not known. One base away there is no much larger clone; base qualities are not given. TCRbeta CDR3 regions were amplified from genomic DNA by means of the immunoSEQ Assay, a bias-controlled multiplex PCR. The authors processed their data as follows. Within the assay, amplification of reference gene primers was used to estimate how many nucleated cells each sample contained. To quantify the absolute abundance of each unique TCRbeta CDR3 rearrangement, sequence reads were collapsed and filtered. Productive Simpson clonality was computed per sample as the square root of Simpson's diversity index over productive rearrangements. TCRdb stores this immuneACCESS table with in-frame sequences only. Part of the clones is absent; in the studies checked, under half of the shortfall reflects unresolved V genes, and no reason is known for the rest. The DNA was the basis for D and trimming; V, J and clone size are from that table. The sample profile shows some 70,000 clones; more than 70% of them were found once. 13% of the sample belongs to the ten largest clones.

Including the terminal cysteine and phenylalanine, the CDR3 comprises 15 residues. The retained sequence is limited to the CDR3, 45 bases, with the frame set at the first base. Germline trimming amounts to 1 base on V and 4 bases on J, with 4 as the count of junction bases outside the gene matches. CDR1 LGHDT and CDR2 YNNKEL were looked up in the germline V gene (reference sequence). One collaborating source in Seattle enrolled patients during active infection and followed them longitudinally through the course of disease. Collaborating institutions collected whole blood in K2EDTA tubes following their own protocols. For TCRbeta analysis, collaborators shipped samples in one of three forms: frozen whole blood, isolated PBMCs, or DNA extracted from either of those sample types.

Sequenced material: peripheral blood. The sequence came from a man aged 50 to 59 with COVID-19, enrolled during active disease. The sequence is built from TRBV3-1 (or the pseudogene TRBV3-2) and TRBJ2-1, with 7 junctional bases fitting TRBD2. The CDR3 sequence is CASSQAGTNYNEQFF. The DNA is TGTGCCAGCAGCCAAGCCGGGACTAATTACAATGAGCAGTTCTTC.